Given below is one T cell receptor (beta chain) in context. The target antigen is unknown. This sample was included in a study of shared clonotypes between healthy human individuals. Findings and caveats of the study: Generally, naive subsets came out with larger estimated richness than memory subsets. Clonotype sharing among donors was thought likely to change with sequencing depth.

The CDR3 totals 17 residues. V was pared by 1 base and J by 1 base, with 7 bases of the junction left unmatched. Germline CDR1 reads SGHRS; CDR2 reads YFSETQ. Original data processing: Junction-only sequences without quality scores were provided by ImmunoSEQ, so filtering was different. Clones were sequenced by immunoSEQ multiplex PCR, and TCRdb holds only the in-frame ones, with some missing. The V and J calls and the clone size are those of that table, but D and trimming were determined from the DNA. Counted here are over 850,000 clones, roughly 74% occurring once; the ten biggest clones make up about 0.52%. Among the donors, all were Caucasian adults who lived in Nashville, Tennessee.

Sequenced: memory CD4+ T cells from PBMCs. Documented subset: CD45RA-negative fraction. The TCR comes from a man younger than 35 in good health. Some clones in this sample may be carry-over from other donors' samples. This rearrangement joins TRBV5-1 to TRBJ1-3, with TRBD1 matching over 8 bases. CDR3 sequence reads: CASSLSSGQGSGNTIYF. In nucleotides, the CDR3 is TGCGCCAGCAGCTTGTCCTCCGGACAGGGTTCTGGAAACACCATATATTTT.